This entry lists 24 T cell receptor beta chains sequenced from one sample in a study of blood T cells in healthy people across ages. A second PCR of about 6 to 11 cycles used a sample-barcoded 5' primer and a J-beta primer mix. TCRdb reanalysed the 5' RACE reads using MiXCR and keeps one entry per CDR3 protein. The sample comprises fewer than 900,000 distinct CDR3 sequences, around 36% of which are singletons, and roughly 13% rests with the top ten. The source material was blood. These receptors were collected from a man between 18 and 29 years old in good health.

This clonotype appeared a few times. CDR3 loop: CASSLSNSEGYTF. Here the CDR3 DNA reads TGTGCCAGCAGTTTATCAAACAGCGAGGGCTACACCTTC. The genes are TRBV12-3 or TRBV12-4 and TRBJ1-2; no firm D call. V lost 2 bases, J lost 8 bases, and 12 bases lay in between. The CDR3 covers 13 residues.

The chain is built from TRBV20-1 and TRBJ1-5; D is undetermined. This CDR3 region has 12 residues. The V end lost 2 bases, the J end lost 4 bases, and 6 bases lay between the germline ends. Germline CDR1 reads DFQATT; CDR2 reads SNEGSKA (reference sequence). The CDR3 nucleotides are TGCAGTGCTAGAAGTCGAAATCAGCCCCAGCATTTT. Translated: CSARSRNQPQHF.

The chain employs TRBV18 and TRBJ2-1; TRBD2 matches at 7 bases. Germline assignment: CDR1 KGHSH and CDR2 LQKENI. The CDR3 consists of 14 residues. The V gene end was trimmed by 6 bases and the J gene end by 8 bases; junction bases not matched to a gene: 10. The CDR3 region is CASSATGGGDEQFF. CDR3 in DNA: TGTGCCAGCTCCGCCACGGGGGGAGGCGATGAGCAGTTCTTC.

With regard to this clonotype: A much larger clonotype is one base distant, so this may be a read error. The chain carries TRBV12-3 or TRBV12-4 and TRBJ1-2, with D uncertain. There are 12 residues in the CDR3. In DNA, the CDR3 is TGTACCAGCAGTTTAGCCCAGCGGGGCTACACCTTC. This gives the protein CTSSLAQRGYTF.

V usage is TRBV20-1 and J usage is TRBJ2-5, with D possibly being TRBD1 (6 bases). The DNA end is a closer match to TRBJ2-7, so the J assignment may be wrong. This CDR3 comprises 15 residues. CDR1 DFQATT and CDR2 SNEGSKA come from the germline V gene (reference sequence). The CDR3 DNA follows: TGCAGTGCTAGAGATCAAGTAGGGGGAAGGGACGAGCAGTACTTC. This sequence encodes CSARDQVGGRDEQYF.

The chain uses TRBV7-2 and TRBJ2-1; TRBD2 agrees at 10 bases. Per the germline V gene, CDR1 is SGHTA and CDR2 is FQGNSA. The CDR3 covers 16 residues. V lost 4 bases and J lost 8; bases outside the gene matches: 11. In DNA form, the CDR3 reads TGTGCCAGCAGCTCCCGCGGTCTAGCGGGAGTGTATGAGCAGTTCTTC. Translation gives CASSSRGLAGVYEQFF.

Remarks on this clonotype: A much larger clone differs by one base, so this may be a read error. The chain recombines TRBV7-2 with TRBJ2-3; TRBD1 matches 7 bases. The CDR3 covers 17 residues. CDR1 and CDR2 from the germline V gene are SGHTA and FQGNSA. The CDR3 DNA sequence: TGTGCCGGCAGCTTCACCTTAAAAAAGACAGGGCGGAATACGCAGTATTTT. Translating gives CAGSFTLKKTGRNTQYF.

The chain couples TRBV24-1 to TRBJ1-1; a weak D match, TRBD1 (5 bases). In germline, CDR1 is KGHDR, CDR2 SFDVKD. This CDR3 contains 12 residues. CDR3 residues: CRNRIGNTEAFF. In DNA, the CDR3 is TGTAGGAACAGGATAGGGAACACTGAAGCTTTCTTT.

The rearrangement uses TRBV14 and TRBJ2-7; TRBD2 agrees at 11 bases. The junction had 10 bases not matched to a gene; V was cut back by 6 bases and J by 3 bases. Germline lookup yields CDR1 SGHDN and CDR2 FVKESK. The CDR3 consists of 16 residues. The CDR3 nucleotides read TGTGCCAGCAGGTCTGCGGGTAGCGGGAGGGGCTACGAGCAGTACTTC. It encodes CASRSAGSGRGYEQYF.

This sequence joins TRBV20-1 and TRBJ2-1; D remains unclear. Germline V lookup: CDR1 DFQATT, CDR2 SNEGSKA (reference sequence). The V end lost 0 bases, the J end lost 7 bases, and 10 bases lay between the germline ends. The CDR3 has 13 residues. CDR3: CSARERLLNEQFF. As DNA, the CDR3 is TGCAGTGCTAGAGAGCGGCTTCTAAATGAGCAGTTCTTC.

A few counts support this clonotype. The chain combines TRBV12-3 or TRBV12-4 with TRBJ2-1, with D perhaps matching TRBD2 (6 bases). V was cut by 6 bases and J by 2 bases, with 11 bases left in between. The CDR3 length is 14 residues. The DNA for the CDR3 is TGTGCCAGCAGGACGGGACTGACCTACAATGAGCAGTTCTTC. This translates into CASRTGLTYNEQFF.

The chain employs TRBV11-2 and TRBJ2-2; D call uncertain. V lost 6 bases to trimming and J lost 0 bases, with 14 bases between them. In germline, CDR1 is SGHAT, CDR2 FQNNGV. There are 16 residues in the CDR3. Here the CDR3 DNA reads TGTGCCAGCAGACAAATAAGGACGGCGAACACCGGGGAGCTGTTTTTT. Its translation: CASRQIRTANTGELFF.

The chain recombines TRBV4-1 with TRBJ2-1; 9 bases match TRBD2. Germline trimming cut 1 base from V and 6 bases from J; bases unmatched to any gene: 4. This CDR3 contains 15 residues. Germline CDR1 is MGHRA and CDR2 is YSYEKL. Here the CDR3 reads CASSQVAGVGNEQFF. The CDR3 DNA reads as TGCGCCAGCAGCCAAGTAGCGGGGGTAGGCAATGAGCAGTTCTTC.

This clonotype was counted only a few times. The CDR3 sequence is CSALHKGRMQYNEQYF. The CDR3 nucleotides are TGCAGTGCTCTTCATAAAGGACGGATGCAGTACAATGAGCAGTACTTC. The chain recombines TRBV20-1 with TRBJ2-5; no definite D call. Germline CDR1 reads DFQATT; CDR2 reads SNEGSKA (reference sequence). V lost 5 bases and J 11 bases, leaving 30 bases between the germline ends. The CDR3 runs 16 residues.

This clonotype appeared many times. The chain joins TRBV7-2 to TRBJ1-6; maybe TRBD1 (5 bases). The ends were cut back, 5 bases at V and 6 bases at J, with 11 bases in the middle. Germline loops: CDR1 SGHTA, CDR2 FQGNSA. The CDR3 is made up of 14 amino acids. The CDR3 loop is CASSPARVNSPLHF. In DNA, the CDR3 is TGTGCCAGCAGCCCCGCCAGGGTTAATTCACCCCTCCACTTT.

CDR3 region: CASSLWAGEEQYF. The CDR3 DNA reads TGTGCCAGCAGTTTATGGGCAGGGGAGGAGCAGTACTTC. The chain joins TRBV12-3 or TRBV12-4 to TRBJ2-7; weak D call: TRBD1 (6 bases). The CDR3 extends over 13 amino acids. V dropped 2 bases and J dropped 7 bases, with 12 bases sitting between them.

In regard to this clonotype: A much larger clone lies one base from this, so it may be a read error. V usage is TRBV5-1 and J usage is TRBJ2-4; D is tentatively TRBD1 or TRBD2 (6 bases each). The DNA end is a closer match to TRBJ2-7, so the J assignment may be wrong. Germline V lookup: CDR1 SGHRS, CDR2 YFSETQ. This CDR3 is built from 16 residues. CDR3 sequence: CACSSGRTANIYEQYF. Here the CDR3 DNA reads TGCGCCTGCAGCTCAGGGAGGACAGCAAATATTTACGAGCAGTACTTC.

The chain is built from TRBV7-2 and TRBJ2-1, with D unclear. In germline, CDR1 is SGHTA, CDR2 FQGNSA. The length of the CDR3 is 15 residues. V was shortened by 1 base and J by 7 bases, with 14 bases between the two germline ends. The CDR3, as DNA: TGTGCCAGCAGCTTAGACGGCGGCTTCCGGAATGAGCAGTTCTTC. This gives the protein CASSLDGGFRNEQFF.

This clonotype has at least ten counts. The DNA for the CDR3 is TGCAGCGTTAGGGGGCAGGGCTATGGCTACACCTTC. It translates to CSVRGQGYGYTF. This chain joins TRBV29-1 and TRBJ1-2; TRBD1 matches 7 bases. The CDR3 is made up of 12 amino acids. The ends lost 5 bases at V and 4 bases at J; junction bases unmatched: 4. CDR1 SQVTM and CDR2 ANQGSEA come from the germline V gene.

In its sample, this clonotype was seen once. A much bigger clone sits one base away, suggesting this may be a read error. The chain has TRBV12-3 or TRBV12-4 and TRBJ2-1, with a possible D match to TRBD2 (6 bases). The CDR3 is made up of 13 amino acids. The CDR3 DNA sequence: TGTGCCATCAGTCCGGGACTCAACAATGAGCAGTTCTTC. This codes for CAISPGLNNEQFF.

In its sample, this clonotype was seen a few times. This sequence joins TRBV12-3 or TRBV12-4 and TRBJ2-1, with D perhaps TRBD1 or TRBD2 (5 bases each). Trimming took off 0 bases at V and 6 bases at J, with 12 bases between the two ends. This CDR3 comprises 15 residues. The CDR3 DNA follows: TGTGCCAGCAGTTTAGCGCGAGGGCAGGGCAATGAGCAGTTCTTC. Translated, it gives CASSLARGQGNEQFF.

This clonotype has a count of ten or more. The chain carries TRBV29-1 and TRBJ2-3, with D tentatively TRBD1 or TRBD2 (6 bases each). This CDR3 has 14 residues. Germline V CDR1 and CDR2: SQVTM, ANQGSEA. The germline V and J ends were trimmed by 2 bases and 1 base, with 10 bases remaining between them. The CDR3 DNA reads as TGCAGCGTTGAAAGGGGGGCTGGCACAGATACGCAGTATTTT. Translated, it gives CSVERGAGTDTQYF.

This rearrangement joins TRBV10-3 to TRBJ2-5; D tentatively reads TRBD1 or TRBD2 (7 bases each). The end of the DNA aligns better with TRBJ2-7, so the J call may be wrong. The V gene's germline CDR1 is ENHRY and CDR2 SYGVKD. This CDR3 contains 15 residues. The CDR3 DNA reads as TGTGCCATCTCTGGGGGGGACAGAGAGCCCGACGAGCAGTACTTC. This sequence encodes CAISGGDREPDEQYF.

In the case of this clonotype: It may be a read error: a sequence one base away is much more abundant. The V call is TRBV5-1, the J call TRBJ2-1; D assignment may be TRBD1 or TRBD2 (7 bases each). CDR3 length equals 15 residues. Germline CDR1 is SGHRS and CDR2 is YFSETQ. CDR3 amino acids: CASRSTGRVINGQFF. CDR3 DNA: TGCGCCAGCAGGTCGACAGGGAGGGTCATCAATGGGCAGTTCTTC.